The 2 T cell receptor beta chains below come from one sample, sequenced in a study of CD8+CD57+ T cells in acquired aplastic anemia. The sequenced patients had an expansion of CD8+CD57+ cells seen by flow cytometry. Genomic DNA was employed as the template in profiling TCR beta VDJ and CDR3. Using its own MiXCR run on the reads, TCRdb lists one record per CDR3 protein. Of 200,000 to 250,000 distinct CDR3 sequences in the sample, 60% to 80% are singletons; the top ten hold around three fifths. Source material: sorted CD4+, CD8+, or CD8+CD57+ T cells (not recorded which) from PBMCs. The receptors derive from a human donor with aplastic anemia.

Details on this clonotype: A much more abundant neighbour one base away suggests this may be a read error. The genes are TRBV6-1 and TRBJ2-7, with D unresolved. The germline V gene encodes CDR1 MNHNS and CDR2 SASEGT. The V and J ends lost 2 bases and 3 bases respectively, with 5 bases between them. The CDR3 is 12 residues long. The CDR3 loop is CASSENYYEQYF. The DNA for the CDR3 is TGTGCCAGCAGTGAAAACTACTACGAGCAGTACTTC.

V usage is TRBV6-5 and J usage is TRBJ1-1; D ambiguous. The V end lost 6 bases, the J end lost 1 base, and 15 bases lay between the germline ends. Germline CDR1 MNHEY, CDR2 SVGAGI. The CDR3 has 15 amino acids. For the CDR3, the DNA is TGTGCCAGCAGATCTCCTAACGACGGGAACACTGAAGCTTTCTTT. Encoded protein: CASRSPNDGNTEAFF.